Below, 10 T cell receptor delta chains from the same sample are listed, as sequenced in a study of gamma-delta chains in newborns, infants, children. TCRdb re-analyzed the reads via CATT. This sample has under 3,000 delta-chain clones, with about half found just once. The sample was blood, taken at baseline. The origin of the receptors is a child who received the measles vaccine.

The V gene is TRDV1, the J gene TRDJ1, with D possibly TRDD2 on 6 matching bases. This CDR3 has 23 amino acids. The V end lost 5 bases, the J end lost 4 bases, and 41 bases lay between the germline ends. Germline V CDR1 and CDR2: TSWWSYY, QGS. In DNA form, the CDR3 reads TGTGCTCTTGGGCCTTCCCCTCTTCCTTCTCTGATGGTACTACCCTTCGGTGGCGATAAACTCATCTTT. Translating it yields CALGPSPLPSLMVLPFGGDKLIF.

Comment on this clone: Just one base apart from a much larger clone, this may be a read error. This chain joins TRDV2 and TRDJ3, with 8 bases that match TRDD3. V was pared by 0 bases and J by 2 bases, with 11 bases of the junction left unmatched. The CDR3 runs to 20 residues. Germline assignment: CDR1 GEAIGNYY and CDR2 EKD. The CDR3: CACDTVVGDARTWDTRQMFF. The CDR3 nucleotides are TGTGCCTGTGACACCGTGGTGGGGGATGCGCGAACCTGGGACACCCGACAGATGTTTTTC.

The J gene is TRDJ1, the V gene TRDV1; 8 bases line up with TRDD3. The V gene's germline CDR1 is TSWWSYY and CDR2 QGS. The J segment lost 1 base and the V segment lost 0 bases, leaving 16 bases of the junction unmatched. The length of the CDR3 is 20 residues. The CDR3 sequence is CALGELRLTQLGGTTDKLIF. CDR3 coding DNA: TGTGCTCTTGGGGAACTAAGACTAACTCAACTGGGGGGTACCACCGATAAACTCATCTTT.

Notes on this clone: A clone one base away is much larger, so this may be a read error. In nucleotides, the CDR3 is TGTGCTCTTGGGGAACTATTCTCCTACGTTCGCTGGGTAGCCCCCGAAGAAGCCGGTAAACTCATCTTT. Protein sequence: CALGELFSYVRWVAPEEAGKLIF. The J gene is TRDJ1, the V gene TRDV1; tentative D call: TRDD2 (6 bases). Trimming stripped 0 bases from V and 7 bases from J, with 39 bases between. The CDR3 extends over 23 amino acids. CDR1 and CDR2 from the germline V gene are TSWWSYY and QGS.

CDR3 sequence: CASFSSYVKGVPTDKLIF. CDR3 DNA sequence: TGTGCCTCGTTCTCTTCCTACGTGAAGGGGGTCCCTACCGATAAACTCATCTTT. The rearrangement links TRDV3 to TRDJ1, with TRDD2 matching 8 bases. The CDR3 consists of 18 residues. From germline, CDR1 is TVYSNPD and CDR2 GDNSRS (reference sequence). Trimming at V came to 4 bases and at J to 2 bases, leaving 21 bases not matched to a gene.

V and J are TRDV1 and TRDJ1; possibly TRDD3 for D (5 bases). V dropped 6 bases and J dropped 4 bases, with 33 bases sitting between them. The germline gives CDR1 TSWWSYY, CDR2 QGS. This CDR3 has 20 amino acids. CDR3 in amino acids: CALGRSPPLIHPRAHDKLIF. CDR3 DNA: TGTGCTCTTGGTCGATCCCCCCCTTTGATACACCCGCGAGCACACGATAAACTCATCTTT.

This clone ranks as large. This chain connects TRDV2 to TRDJ1, with 10 nucleotides matching TRDD3. There are 16 residues in the CDR3. Germline V gives CDR1 GEAIGNYY, CDR2 EKD. V lost 1 base, J lost 2 bases, and 6 bases stayed unmatched. CDR3 bases: TGTGCCTGTGACACAATCGGACTGGGGGATACCGATAAACTCATCTTT. Protein product: CACDTIGLGDTDKLIF.

On this clone itself: One end of the junction does not line up with germline, which may come from a read error. The CDR3 nucleotides read TGTGCTCTTAGGGAACTCAAACCCCTCCTTCTACTGGGGGAGTTACTCACCTGGGACACCCGACAGATGTTTTTC. Its protein is CALRELKPLLLLGELLTWDTRQMFF. The chain joins TRDV1 to TRDJ3; 9 bases are shared with TRDD3. Germline V gene lookup returns CDR1 TSWWSYY and CDR2 QGS. The CDR3 covers 25 residues.

About this clone: This sequence may be a read error, since a much larger clone differs from it by one base. The chain carries TRDV1 and TRDJ1, with D tentatively TRDD3 (5 bases). The CDR3 totals 15 residues. Germline CDR1 is TSWWSYY and CDR2 is QGS. Trimming left V 3 bases short and J 8 bases short, with 19 bases between. The CDR3 region is CALGDSTVGRGKLIF. In DNA, the CDR3 is TGTGCTCTTGGGGACTCAACAGTGGGACGGGGGAAACTCATCTTT.

A note on this clone: Its ends do not fully match the called genes, so a read error is possible. The chain carries TRDV2 and TRDJ1, with 12 bases fitting TRDD3. Germline-derived CDR1 and CDR2 are GEAIGNYY and EKD. This CDR3 has 17 amino acids. Here the CDR3 DNA reads TGTGCCTGTGACCCACTCCCTTTACTGGGGGATACCGATGAACTCATCTTT. It yields the protein CACDPLPLLGDTDELIF.